These 5 T cell receptor beta chains were all obtained from the same sample, sequenced in a study of PD-1 blockade in classical Hodgkin lymphoma. There was relapse after autologous stem cell transplantation in every patient, and there was variation in brentuximab vedotin exposure. The protocol was immunoSEQ multiplex PCR, while the TCRdb copy is restricted to in-frame clones and leaves out a portion. The table records tens of thousands of clones, 73% of them present only once. The specimen comprised peripheral blood mononuclear cells (PBMCs), sampled before the second cycle of nivolumab. These receptors were taken from a human donor with classical Hodgkin lymphoma.

The V gene is TRBV28, the J gene TRBJ2-1; the match to TRBD2 covers 7 bases. CDR3 length: 17 residues. Germline V gene lookup returns CDR1 MDHEN and CDR2 SYDVKM. J lost 5 bases, V lost 3 bases, and 13 bases had no gene match. This chain's CDR3 is CASSFSQLASWDNEQFF. The CDR3 DNA reads as TGTGCCAGCAGTTTTTCCCAACTAGCGTCATGGGACAATGAGCAGTTCTTC.

The gene calls are TRBV27 and TRBJ2-1, with 8 positions matching TRBD2. Looked up from germline, CDR1 is MNHEY and CDR2 is SMNVEV (reference sequence). The trim removed 5 bases at V and 7 bases at J, leaving 13 bases unmatched. The CDR3 spans 16 residues. The CDR3 spells CASSPLASGFYNEQFF. CDR3 coding DNA: TGTGCCAGCAGTCCCTTGGCTAGCGGGTTCTATAATGAGCAGTTCTTC.

J is TRBJ2-3 and V is TRBV11-1; 15 positions match TRBD2. J was trimmed by 1 base and V by 1 base; bases with no gene match: 6. The CDR3 has 19 amino acids. Germline V gene sequence: CDR1 SGHAT, CDR2 FQDESV (reference sequence). The CDR3 nucleotides are TGTGCCAGCAGCTTAGTGACGGGACTAGCGGGAGGACGCACAGATACGCAGTATTTT. Translating gives CASSLVTGLAGGRTDTQYF. Using reference TRBV11-1 and TRBJ2-3 for the parts outside the CDR3, the full variable domain is EAEVAQSPRYKITEKSQAVAFWCDPISGHATLYWYRQILGQGPELLVQFQDESVVDDSQLPKDRFSAERLKGVDSTLKIQPAELGDSAMYLCASSLVTGLAGGRTDTQYFGPGTRLTVL.

V is TRBV25-1 and J is TRBJ2-1; D is undetermined. The CDR3 is 14 residues long. V gave up 1 base and J gave up 5 bases, with 9 bases separating them. Germline V gene data show CDR1 as MGHDK and CDR2 as SYGVNS. The CDR3 DNA follows: TGTGCCAGCAGTGAATCGCAGACCAACAATGAGCAGTTCTTC. This codes for CASSESQTNNEQFF.

The gene calls are TRBV28 and TRBJ1-1; TRBD1 matches 7 bases. CDR1 and CDR2 (germline): MDHEN, SYDVKM. The CDR3 has 11 residues. Germline trimming cut 10 bases from V and 11 bases from J; bases unmatched to any gene: 10. CDR3 amino acids: CATKVDRVAFF. CDR3 DNA sequence: TGTGCCACCAAGGTAGACAGGGTTGCTTTCTTT.